The rows below give T cell receptor beta chains drawn from one sample of a study of beta chain features in type 1 diabetes. This table comes from immunoSEQ multiplex PCR, and its TCRdb copy is limited to in-frame clones, with some not included. The table records under 300,000 clones, 15% to 20% of them present only once. Sequenced: naive CD4+ T cells from blood. Every receptor here comes from a man younger than 45 with type 1 diabetes. The CDR3 runs from the conserved cysteine through the conserved F or W. Each record gives: V gene, D gene, J gene, clone size, CDR3 protein, CDR3 DNA. A D gene is named only where the DNA matches it firmly. Size is stated for part of the rows, as once, few or many counts, or as a class when the clone is expanded.

v_gene: TRBV7-9; d_gene: .; j_gene: TRBJ2-7; abundance: .; CDR3aa: CASSPQSYEQYF; CDR3nt: TGTGCCAGCAGCCCTCAAAGCTACGAGCAGTACTTC
v_gene: TRBV7-9; d_gene: TRBD2; j_gene: TRBJ2-1; abundance: once; CDR3aa: CASSLAAGGGAYNEQFF; CDR3nt: TGTGCCAGCAGCTTAGCGGCGGGAGGAGGGGCCTACAATGAGCAGTTCTTC
v_gene: TRBV30; d_gene: .; j_gene: TRBJ2-7; abundance: .; CDR3aa: CAWRATGFYEQYF; CDR3nt: TGTGCCTGGAGGGCGACAGGTTTCTACGAGCAGTACTTC
v_gene: TRBV6-5; d_gene: .; j_gene: TRBJ2-5; abundance: few; CDR3aa: CASSRVGETQYF; CDR3nt: TGTGCCAGCAGTCGGGTGGGAGAGACCCAGTACTTC
v_gene: TRBV7-3; d_gene: .; j_gene: TRBJ2-6; abundance: few; CDR3aa: CASSPISEPGANVLTF; CDR3nt: TGTGCCAGCAGCCCCATCTCGGAACCTGGGGCCAACGTCCTGACTTTC
v_gene: TRBV7-9; d_gene: .; j_gene: TRBJ2-7; abundance: few; CDR3aa: CASSFRSPDYEQYF; CDR3nt: TGTGCCAGCAGCTTTAGGTCCCCCGACTACGAGCAGTACTTC
v_gene: TRBV27; d_gene: TRBD1; j_gene: TRBJ2-2; abundance: .; CDR3aa: CASRGQGSTGELFF; CDR3nt: TGTGCCAGCAGAGGACAGGGGTCGACCGGGGAGCTGTTTTTT
v_gene: TRBV2; d_gene: TRBD2; j_gene: TRBJ2-3; abundance: few; CDR3aa: CARGGLAGEMADTQYF; CDR3nt: TGTGCCAGAGGCGGACTAGCGGGAGAAATGGCAGATACGCAGTATTTT
v_gene: TRBV10-3; d_gene: TRBD1; j_gene: TRBJ2-7; abundance: few; CDR3aa: CAMGQGGEQYF; CDR3nt: TGTGCCATGGGACAGGGGGGCGAGCAGTACTTC
v_gene: TRBV10-3; d_gene: TRBD1; j_gene: TRBJ2-5; abundance: .; CDR3aa: CAISEHTGGSSETQYF; CDR3nt: TGTGCCATCAGTGAGCACACAGGGGGTTCGTCGGAGACCCAGTACTTC
v_gene: TRBV9; d_gene: .; j_gene: TRBJ2-5; abundance: .; CDR3aa: CASSAELWWQTQYF; CDR3nt: TGTGCCAGCAGCGCCGAGCTGTGGTGGCAGACCCAGTACTTC
v_gene: TRBV5-4; d_gene: TRBD2; j_gene: TRBJ2-5; abundance: .; CDR3aa: CASSAASGLQETQYF; CDR3nt: TGTGCCAGCAGCGCGGCTAGCGGGTTACAAGAGACCCAGTACTTC
v_gene: TRBV29-1; d_gene: TRBD1; j_gene: TRBJ1-1; abundance: few; CDR3aa: CSVATGGDGTEAFF; CDR3nt: TGCAGCGTGGCTACAGGGGGCGATGGGACTGAAGCTTTCTTT
v_gene: TRBV18; d_gene: .; j_gene: TRBJ2-7; abundance: .; CDR3aa: CASSPPPAGAEQYF; CDR3nt: TGTGCCAGCTCACCTCCACCGGCCGGCGCCGAGCAGTACTTC
v_gene: TRBV29-1; d_gene: .; j_gene: TRBJ1-4; abundance: few; CDR3aa: CSVAHNGAPEKLFF; CDR3nt: TGCAGCGTTGCGCATAATGGAGCACCTGAAAAACTGTTTTTT
v_gene: TRBV4-1; d_gene: TRBD1; j_gene: TRBJ1-5; abundance: .; CDR3aa: CASSPLTGIDQPQHF; CDR3nt: TGCGCCAGCAGCCCACTGACAGGGATTGATCAGCCCCAGCATTTT
v_gene: TRBV7-2; d_gene: TRBD1; j_gene: TRBJ1-1; abundance: .; CDR3aa: CASSARQGSTEAFF; CDR3nt: TGTGCCAGCAGCGCCCGACAGGGAAGCACTGAAGCTTTCTTT
v_gene: TRBV5-4; d_gene: TRBD1; j_gene: TRBJ2-5; abundance: .; CDR3aa: CASSNQGVGTQYF; CDR3nt: TGTGCCAGCAGCAATCAGGGGGTGGGGACCCAGTACTTC
v_gene: TRBV29-1; d_gene: .; j_gene: TRBJ1-1; abundance: .; CDR3aa: CSVQGRNTEAFF; CDR3nt: TGCAGCGTCCAGGGGCGGAACACTGAAGCTTTCTTT
v_gene: TRBV15; d_gene: TRBD1; j_gene: TRBJ2-7; abundance: .; CDR3aa: CATSREGQGGFEQYF; CDR3nt: TGTGCCACCAGCAGAGAAGGACAGGGCGGTTTCGAGCAGTACTTC
v_gene: TRBV29-1; d_gene: .; j_gene: TRBJ2-6; abundance: few; CDR3aa: CSVGYYSGANVLTF; CDR3nt: TGCAGCGTTGGGTACTACTCTGGGGCCAACGTCCTGACTTTC
v_gene: TRBV10-3; d_gene: .; j_gene: TRBJ2-3; abundance: .; CDR3aa: CAIRASTDTQYF; CDR3nt: TGTGCCATCAGAGCCAGCACAGATACGCAGTATTTT